A selection of T cell receptor beta chains follows, all from one sample in a study of molecular identifiers for immune sequencing clone quantification. TCRdb redid the calling of the PCR reads with MiXCR, one entry per CDR3 protein. The sample includes 68,000 or so distinct CDR3 sequences, 15% to 20% of them seen just once. Sequenced: naive CD8+ T cells from blood, with Jurkat cell RNA spiked in. Source of these receptors: a human donor in good health. Some libraries in this study had Jurkat cell RNA spiked in. CDR3s include the opening cysteine and the closing phenylalanine or tryptophan. Fields, in order: V gene, J gene, D gene, clone size, CDR3 protein, CDR3 DNA. The D gene is left open where the match is weak. Only some rows state a clone size, as once, few, many or a class for expanded clones.

V gene: TRBV30; J gene: TRBJ1-6; D gene: TRBD1; clone size: .; CDR3 protein: CAWTPGQGAYSPLHF; CDR3 DNA: TGTGCCTGGACCCCCGGACAGGGGGCTTATTCACCCCTCCACTTT
V gene: TRBV24-1; J gene: TRBJ2-3; D gene: .; clone size: many; CDR3 protein: CATSTERERDGDTQYF; CDR3 DNA: TGTGCCACCAGTACTGAACGGGAGCGAGATGGAGATACGCAGTATTTT
V gene: TRBV7-9; J gene: TRBJ2-2; D gene: .; clone size: many; CDR3 protein: CASSFLEFANTGELFF; CDR3 DNA: TGTGCCAGCAGCTTTTTGGAGTTTGCGAACACCGGGGAGCTGTTTTTT
V gene: TRBV27; J gene: TRBJ1-2; D gene: .; clone size: .; CDR3 protein: CASGRGANYGYTF; CDR3 DNA: TGTGCCAGCGGGCGGGGAGCTAACTATGGCTACACCTTC
V gene: TRBV7-9; J gene: TRBJ2-6; D gene: .; clone size: many; CDR3 protein: CASTSRLDRSSGANVLTF; CDR3 DNA: TGTGCCAGCACATCCCGCCTGGACAGAAGCTCTGGGGCCAACGTCCTGACTTTC
V gene: TRBV3-1; J gene: TRBJ1-1; D gene: .; clone size: many; CDR3 protein: CASSQEGTRFGPISEAFF; CDR3 DNA: TGTGCCAGCAGCCAAGAGGGAACGAGGTTTGGGCCCATTTCTGAAGCTTTCTTT
V gene: TRBV20-1; J gene: TRBJ1-5; D gene: .; clone size: many; CDR3 protein: CSARDTSGGQPQHF; CDR3 DNA: TGCAGTGCTAGAGATACCTCTGGCGGTCAGCCCCAGCATTTT
V gene: TRBV11-3; J gene: TRBJ2-1; D gene: .; clone size: few; CDR3 protein: CASSPRADTLNNEQFF; CDR3 DNA: TGTGCCAGCAGCCCTCGGGCGGATACTCTGAACAATGAGCAGTTCTTC
V gene: TRBV20-1; J gene: TRBJ2-7; D gene: .; clone size: many; CDR3 protein: CSAPTGVFYEQYF; CDR3 DNA: TGCAGTGCTCCGACAGGTGTCTTCTACGAGCAGTACTTC
V gene: TRBV27; J gene: TRBJ2-7; D gene: TRBD2; clone size: many; CDR3 protein: CASRPSGTSSYEQYF; CDR3 DNA: TGTGCCAGCAGACCCAGCGGGACCAGCTCCTACGAGCAGTACTTC
V gene: TRBV7-6; J gene: TRBJ2-2; D gene: .; clone size: .; CDR3 protein: CASSSGDGTGELFF; CDR3 DNA: TGTGCCAGCAGTTCCGGGGACGGCACCGGGGAGCTGTTTTTT
V gene: TRBV7-9; J gene: TRBJ1-2; D gene: TRBD1; clone size: many; CDR3 protein: CASSLPGQPVLYGYTF; CDR3 DNA: TGTGCCAGCAGCTTACCGGGACAGCCCGTCCTCTATGGCTACACCTTC
V gene: TRBV6-5; J gene: TRBJ2-2; D gene: TRBD1; clone size: many; CDR3 protein: CASSYGTGGGPSTGELFF; CDR3 DNA: TGTGCCAGCAGTTACGGGACAGGGGGTGGTCCAAGCACCGGGGAGCTGTTTTTT
V gene: TRBV23-1; J gene: TRBJ2-6; D gene: .; clone size: medium-sized; CDR3 protein: CASSQNSGANVLTF; CDR3 DNA: TGCGCCAGCAGTCAGAATTCTGGGGCCAACGTCCTGACTTTC
V gene: TRBV10-2; J gene: TRBJ2-7; D gene: .; clone size: many; CDR3 protein: CASSDPYEQYF; CDR3 DNA: TGCGCCAGCAGTGACCCCTACGAGCAGTACTTC
V gene: TRBV6-2/TRBV6-3; J gene: TRBJ2-2; D gene: .; clone size: many; CDR3 protein: CASSYSLEVGTGELFF; CDR3 DNA: TGTGCCAGCAGTTACTCGCTAGAGGTCGGGACCGGGGAGCTGTTTTTT
V gene: TRBV12-3/TRBV12-4; J gene: TRBJ1-3; D gene: .; clone size: few; CDR3 protein: CASSLPRGDLSGNTIYF; CDR3 DNA: TGTGCCAGCAGTTTACCCCGCGGGGACCTCTCTGGAAACACCATATATTTT
V gene: TRBV20-1; J gene: TRBJ1-1; D gene: TRBD1; clone size: many; CDR3 protein: CSAEGRDRGYLEAFF; CDR3 DNA: TGCAGTGCTGAGGGTCGGGACAGGGGTTATCTTGAAGCTTTCTTT
V gene: TRBV11-2; J gene: TRBJ2-7; D gene: .; clone size: many; CDR3 protein: CASSTDWAYEQYF; CDR3 DNA: TGTGCCAGCTCTACTGACTGGGCCTACGAGCAGTACTTC
V gene: TRBV9; J gene: TRBJ2-3; D gene: .; clone size: many; CDR3 protein: CASSVESKSTDTQYF; CDR3 DNA: TGTGCCAGCAGCGTTGAATCTAAAAGCACAGATACGCAGTATTTT
V gene: TRBV27; J gene: TRBJ2-7; D gene: .; clone size: many; CDR3 protein: CASSLSGFRVAYEQYF; CDR3 DNA: TGTGCCAGCAGTTTATCGGGGTTTAGGGTGGCCTACGAGCAGTACTTC
V gene: TRBV7-6; J gene: TRBJ2-7; D gene: TRBD2; clone size: many; CDR3 protein: CASSLGAGGVYEQYF; CDR3 DNA: TGTGCCAGCAGCTTAGGGGCGGGAGGAGTCTACGAGCAGTACTTC
V gene: TRBV19; J gene: TRBJ2-1; D gene: TRBD2; clone size: .; CDR3 protein: CASSPSGTSGSGQFF; CDR3 DNA: TGTGCCAGTAGTCCATCCGGGACTAGCGGGAGTGGGCAGTTCTTC
V gene: TRBV6-9; J gene: TRBJ2-1; D gene: TRBD2; clone size: many; CDR3 protein: CASSYPGLAGGRGYNEQFF; CDR3 DNA: TGTGCCAGCAGTTATCCGGGACTAGCGGGAGGGAGGGGATACAATGAGCAGTTCTTC
V gene: TRBV7-6; J gene: TRBJ1-3; D gene: .; clone size: many; CDR3 protein: CASSLGESNTIYF; CDR3 DNA: TGTGCCAGCAGCTTAGGGGAATCAAACACCATATATTTT
V gene: TRBV4-1; J gene: TRBJ1-4; D gene: .; clone size: .; CDR3 protein: CAGSQRDRSNGKLFF; CDR3 DNA: TGCGCCGGCAGCCAACGCGACAGATCTAATGGAAAACTGTTTTTT
V gene: TRBV10-3; J gene: TRBJ2-3; D gene: .; clone size: many; CDR3 protein: CAISAPGGPSTDTQYF; CDR3 DNA: TGTGCCATCAGTGCTCCGGGCGGACCTAGCACAGATACGCAGTATTTT
V gene: TRBV27; J gene: TRBJ2-7; D gene: TRBD1; clone size: many; CDR3 protein: CASSSGQGYEQYF; CDR3 DNA: TGTGCCAGCAGTTCGGGACAGGGGTACGAGCAGTACTTC
V gene: TRBV29-1; J gene: TRBJ2-5; D gene: TRBD2; clone size: many; CDR3 protein: CSVEGGAGRLSETQYF; CDR3 DNA: TGCAGCGTTGAAGGCGGAGCGGGAAGACTGTCAGAGACCCAGTACTTC
V gene: TRBV27; J gene: TRBJ1-5; D gene: .; clone size: many; CDR3 protein: CATKITGEGDQPQHF; CDR3 DNA: TGTGCCACCAAAATAACCGGGGAGGGAGATCAGCCCCAGCATTTT
V gene: TRBV7-6; J gene: TRBJ2-1; D gene: TRBD2; clone size: many; CDR3 protein: CASSRMTSGIYNEQFF; CDR3 DNA: TGTGCCAGCAGCCGTATGACTAGCGGGATCTACAATGAGCAGTTCTTC
V gene: TRBV5-4; J gene: TRBJ2-3; D gene: .; clone size: many; CDR3 protein: CASSLRGRPVTDTQYF; CDR3 DNA: TGTGCCAGCAGCTTACGAGGGAGGCCAGTCACAGATACGCAGTATTTT
V gene: TRBV27; J gene: TRBJ2-7; D gene: .; clone size: many; CDR3 protein: CASRYVGGYHEQYF; CDR3 DNA: TGTGCCAGCAGATATGTAGGAGGGTACCACGAGCAGTACTTC
V gene: TRBV4-3; J gene: TRBJ2-7; D gene: TRBD2; clone size: many; CDR3 protein: CASSQMGGRSYEQYF; CDR3 DNA: TGCGCCAGCAGCCAAATGGGCGGGAGGTCCTACGAGCAGTACTTC
V gene: TRBV7-8; J gene: TRBJ2-1; D gene: .; clone size: .; CDR3 protein: CASSLTQWDRLTSYNEQFF; CDR3 DNA: TGTGCCAGCAGCTTAACCCAGTGGGATAGACTAACTTCCTACAATGAGCAGTTCTTC
V gene: TRBV27; J gene: TRBJ2-7; D gene: .; clone size: many; CDR3 protein: CASSLTGTYEQYF; CDR3 DNA: TGTGCCAGCAGTTTAACAGGGACCTACGAGCAGTACTTC
V gene: TRBV7-8; J gene: TRBJ2-5; D gene: .; clone size: few; CDR3 protein: CASSLGNRARHRETQYF; CDR3 DNA: TGTGCCAGCAGCCTAGGCAACCGGGCCCGACATCGGGAGACCCAGTACTTC
V gene: TRBV5-1; J gene: TRBJ2-1; D gene: .; clone size: .; CDR3 protein: CASSFGRSYSEQFF; CDR3 DNA: TGCGCCAGCAGCTTCGGGCGTTCCTACAGTGAGCAGTTCTTC
V gene: TRBV7-8; J gene: TRBJ2-1; D gene: TRBD2; clone size: many; CDR3 protein: CASSLEGLGKFQFF; CDR3 DNA: TGTGCCAGCAGCTTAGAGGGACTAGGGAAATTTCAGTTCTTC
V gene: TRBV19; J gene: TRBJ1-2; D gene: .; clone size: few; CDR3 protein: CASSIVGGSGYTF; CDR3 DNA: TGTGCCAGTAGTATAGTGGGCGGAAGCGGCTACACCTTC
V gene: TRBV4-1; J gene: TRBJ1-2; D gene: .; clone size: many; CDR3 protein: CASSQDQGEVNYGYTF; CDR3 DNA: TGCGCCAGCAGCCAAGATCAAGGTGAGGTAAACTATGGCTACACCTTC
V gene: TRBV28; J gene: TRBJ2-1; D gene: .; clone size: many; CDR3 protein: CASRLRDNSYNEQFF; CDR3 DNA: TGTGCCAGCAGACTCCGGGACAACTCCTACAATGAGCAGTTCTTC
V gene: TRBV23-1; J gene: TRBJ1-6; D gene: .; clone size: many; CDR3 protein: CASLSTDHNSPLHF; CDR3 DNA: TGCGCCAGCCTGTCGACAGACCATAATTCACCCCTCCACTTT
V gene: TRBV27; J gene: TRBJ2-3; D gene: .; clone size: many; CDR3 protein: CASSSSPAVHTDTQYF; CDR3 DNA: TGTGCCAGCAGTTCCTCTCCCGCGGTCCACACAGATACGCAGTATTTT
V gene: TRBV4-3; J gene: TRBJ2-1; D gene: .; clone size: few; CDR3 protein: CASSSYPDEQFF; CDR3 DNA: TGCGCCAGCAGCTCCTATCCCGATGAGCAGTTCTTC
V gene: TRBV27; J gene: TRBJ2-2; D gene: .; clone size: .; CDR3 protein: CASTHATIGTGELFF; CDR3 DNA: TGTGCCAGCACTCACGCCACCATCGGCACCGGGGAGCTGTTTTTT
V gene: TRBV7-2; J gene: TRBJ2-3; D gene: .; clone size: .; CDR3 protein: CANSFFGFGSGSTDTQYF; CDR3 DNA: TGTGCCAACAGCTTCTTCGGTTTTGGTAGCGGAAGCACAGATACGCAGTATTTT
V gene: TRBV4-1; J gene: TRBJ2-3; D gene: .; clone size: many; CDR3 protein: CASSQLATTDTQYF; CDR3 DNA: TGCGCCAGCAGCCAACTAGCGACCACAGATACGCAGTATTTT
V gene: TRBV18; J gene: TRBJ2-3; D gene: .; clone size: many; CDR3 protein: CASSPGDTDTQYF; CDR3 DNA: TGTGCCAGCTCACCGGGGGACACAGATACGCAGTATTTT
V gene: TRBV5-6; J gene: TRBJ2-7; D gene: .; clone size: many; CDR3 protein: CASSLAVFSGDEQYF; CDR3 DNA: TGTGCCAGCAGCTTGGCTGTATTTTCCGGGGACGAGCAGTACTTC